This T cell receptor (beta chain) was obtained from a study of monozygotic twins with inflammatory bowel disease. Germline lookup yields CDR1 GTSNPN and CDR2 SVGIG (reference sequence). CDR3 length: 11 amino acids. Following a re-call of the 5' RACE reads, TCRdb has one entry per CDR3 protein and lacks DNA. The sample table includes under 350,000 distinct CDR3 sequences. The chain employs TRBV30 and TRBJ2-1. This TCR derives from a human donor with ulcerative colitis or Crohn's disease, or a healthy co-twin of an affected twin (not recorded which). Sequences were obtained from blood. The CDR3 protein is CASLIYNEQFF.